The table lists the clone carrying this T cell receptor (beta chain) with many counts. This entry is derived from a study of tumor-infiltrating lymphocytes in oesophageal squamous cell carcinoma. A single record per CDR3 protein comes from TCRdb applying MiXCR to the PCR reads. In the table there are approximately 13,000 distinct CDR3 sequences, approximately 50% of which are singletons. This clonotype was obtained from a male donor with esophageal squamous cell carcinoma. The sample taken for sequencing was blood.

The CDR3 protein is CASSPASQETQYF. The CDR3, as DNA: TGTGCCAGCTCACCAGCCTCCCAGGAGACCCAGTACTTC. This chain connects TRBV18 to TRBJ2-5, with D hard to call. Germline assignment: CDR1 KGHSH and CDR2 LQKENI. V lost 2 bases to trimming and J lost 5 bases, with 9 bases between them. The length of the CDR3 is 13 residues. Drawing the rest from reference TRBV18 and TRBJ2-5, the complete variable domain is NAGVMQNPRHLVRRRGQEARLRCSPMKGHSHVYWYRQLPEEGLKFMVYLQKENIIDESGMPKERFSAEFPKEGPSILRIQQVVRGDSAAYFCASSPASQETQYFGPGTRLLVL.